This T cell receptor beta chain derives from a study of blood T cells in healthy people across ages. CDR1 and CDR2 from the germline V gene are KGHDR and SFDVKD. V was clipped by 4 bases and J by 5 bases; unmatched bases: 14. The CDR3 has 18 residues. It was with a sample-barcoded 5' primer and a J-beta primer mix that a second PCR of roughly 7 to 12 cycles was run. TCRdb processed the 5' RACE reads anew with MiXCR; each CDR3 protein has one entry. The table lists over a million distinct CDR3 sequences, under 55% of them singletons, with 15% to 20% in the top ten. The rearrangement joins TRBV24-1 to TRBJ2-5; 11 bases fit TRBD2. The TCR was taken from a woman aged 55 to 70 in good health. Sequencing was done on a sample of blood. CDR3 in amino acids: CATSDPKLGSGRDETQYF. The CDR3 nucleotides are TGTGCCACCAGTGACCCAAAACTGGGTAGCGGGAGGGACGAGACCCAGTACTTC.